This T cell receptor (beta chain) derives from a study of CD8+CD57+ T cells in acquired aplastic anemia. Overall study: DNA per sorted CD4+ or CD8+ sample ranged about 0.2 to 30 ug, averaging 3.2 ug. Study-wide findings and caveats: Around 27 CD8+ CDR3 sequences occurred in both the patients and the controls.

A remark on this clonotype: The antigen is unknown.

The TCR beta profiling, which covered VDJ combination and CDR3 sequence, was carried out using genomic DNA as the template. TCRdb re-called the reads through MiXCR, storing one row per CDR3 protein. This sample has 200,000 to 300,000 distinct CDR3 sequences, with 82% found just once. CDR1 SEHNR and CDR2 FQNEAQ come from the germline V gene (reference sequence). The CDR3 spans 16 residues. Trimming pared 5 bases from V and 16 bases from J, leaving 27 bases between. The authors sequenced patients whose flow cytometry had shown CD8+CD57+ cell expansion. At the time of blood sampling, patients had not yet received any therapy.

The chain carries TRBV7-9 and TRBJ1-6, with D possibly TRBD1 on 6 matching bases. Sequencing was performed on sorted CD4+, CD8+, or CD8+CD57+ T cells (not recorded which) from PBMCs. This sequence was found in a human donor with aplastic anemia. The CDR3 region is CASSVAGDAENSLLHF. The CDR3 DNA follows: TGTGCCAGCAGCGTCGCAGGGGACGCCGAAAATTCACTTCTCCACTTT.